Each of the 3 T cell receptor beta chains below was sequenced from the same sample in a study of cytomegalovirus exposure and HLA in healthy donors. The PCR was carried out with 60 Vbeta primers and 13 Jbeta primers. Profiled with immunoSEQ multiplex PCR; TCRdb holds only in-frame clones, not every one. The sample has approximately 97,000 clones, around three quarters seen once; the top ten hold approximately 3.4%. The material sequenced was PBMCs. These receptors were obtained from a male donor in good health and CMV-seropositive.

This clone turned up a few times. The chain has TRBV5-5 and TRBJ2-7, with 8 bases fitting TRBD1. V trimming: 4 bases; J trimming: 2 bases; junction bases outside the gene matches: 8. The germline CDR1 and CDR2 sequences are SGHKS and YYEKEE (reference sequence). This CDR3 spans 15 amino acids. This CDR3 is CASSADRDRPYEQYF. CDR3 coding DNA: TGTGCCAGCAGCGCGGACCGGGACAGGCCCTACGAGCAGTACTTC.

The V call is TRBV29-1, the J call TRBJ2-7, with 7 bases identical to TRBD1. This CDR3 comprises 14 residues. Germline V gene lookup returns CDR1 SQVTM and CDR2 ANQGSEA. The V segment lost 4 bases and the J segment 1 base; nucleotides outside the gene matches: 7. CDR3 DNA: TGCAGCGTTGTGGCAGGGGGTAGGTCCTACGAGCAGTACTTC. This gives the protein CSVVAGGRSYEQYF.

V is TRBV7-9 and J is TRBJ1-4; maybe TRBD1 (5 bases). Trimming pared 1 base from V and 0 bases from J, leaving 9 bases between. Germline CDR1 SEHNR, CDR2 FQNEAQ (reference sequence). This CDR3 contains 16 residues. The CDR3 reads CASSLEAGTTNEKLFF. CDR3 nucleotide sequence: TGTGCCAGCAGCTTAGAGGCAGGGACAACTAATGAAAAACTGTTTTTT.